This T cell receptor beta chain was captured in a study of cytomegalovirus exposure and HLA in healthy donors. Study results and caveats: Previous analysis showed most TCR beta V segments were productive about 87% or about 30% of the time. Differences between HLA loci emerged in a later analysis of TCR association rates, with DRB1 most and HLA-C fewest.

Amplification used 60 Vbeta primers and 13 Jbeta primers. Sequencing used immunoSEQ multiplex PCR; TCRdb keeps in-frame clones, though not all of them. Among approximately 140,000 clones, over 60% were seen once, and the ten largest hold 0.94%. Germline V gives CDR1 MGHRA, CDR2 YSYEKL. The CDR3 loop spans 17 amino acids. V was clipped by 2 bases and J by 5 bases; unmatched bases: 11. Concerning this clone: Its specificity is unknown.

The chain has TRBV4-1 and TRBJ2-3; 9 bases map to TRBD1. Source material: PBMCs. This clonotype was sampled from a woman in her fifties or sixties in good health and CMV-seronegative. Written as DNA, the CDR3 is TGCGCCAGCAGCCAACGCCCGGGACAGGGACGCGGAGATACGCAGTATTTT. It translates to CASSQRPGQGRGDTQYF.